This TCR beta chain is from a study of blood T cell repertoires in COVID-19. Study as a whole: From T cells, B-cell-depleted T cells, or PBMCs came the material, which was cDNA or gDNA.

Only in-frame clones appear in the TCRdb table, and some are missing; sequencing was by immunoSEQ multiplex PCR. In the table there are hundreds of thousands of clones, 87% of which are singletons. This receptor was taken from a woman between 18 and 29 years old who had recovered from COVID-19. Sequenced material: peripheral blood.

CDR3 residues: CASSQSTSGQPEAGELFF. In DNA, the CDR3 is TGCGCCAGCAGCCAATCAACTAGCGGGCAACCTGAGGCCGGGGAGCTGTTTTTT. The chain is built from TRBV4-3 and TRBJ2-2, with 9 bases fitting TRBD2. The CDR3 runs to 18 residues. The J segment lost 6 bases and the V segment lost 2 bases, leaving 13 bases of the junction unmatched. Looked up from germline, CDR1 is LGHNA and CDR2 is YSLEER.